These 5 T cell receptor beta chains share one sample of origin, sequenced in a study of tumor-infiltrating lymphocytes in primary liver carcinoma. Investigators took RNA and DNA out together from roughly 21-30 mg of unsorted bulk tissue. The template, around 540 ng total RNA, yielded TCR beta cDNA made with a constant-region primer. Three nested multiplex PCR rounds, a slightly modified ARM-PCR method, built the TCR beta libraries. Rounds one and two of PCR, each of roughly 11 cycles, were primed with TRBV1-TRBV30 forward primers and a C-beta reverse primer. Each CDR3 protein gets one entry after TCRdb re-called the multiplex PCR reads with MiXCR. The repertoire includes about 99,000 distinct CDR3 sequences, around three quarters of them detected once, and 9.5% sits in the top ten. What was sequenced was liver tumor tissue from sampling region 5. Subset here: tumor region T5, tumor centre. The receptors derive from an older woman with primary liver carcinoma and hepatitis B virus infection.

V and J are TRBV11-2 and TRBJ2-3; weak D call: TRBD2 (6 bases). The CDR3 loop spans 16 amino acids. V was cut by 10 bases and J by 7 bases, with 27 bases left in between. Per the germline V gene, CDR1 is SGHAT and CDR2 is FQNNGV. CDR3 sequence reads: CANIDGGRRDTNTQYF. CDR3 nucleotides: TGTGCCAACATCGACGGTGGGCGGAGGGATACAAATACGCAGTATTTT. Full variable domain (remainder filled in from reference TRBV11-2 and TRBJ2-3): EAGVAQSPRYKIIEKRQSVAFWCNPISGHATLYWYQQILGQGPKLLIQFQNNGVVDDSQLPKDRFSAERLKGVDSTLKIQPAKLEDSAVYLCANIDGGRRDTNTQYFGPGTRLTVL.

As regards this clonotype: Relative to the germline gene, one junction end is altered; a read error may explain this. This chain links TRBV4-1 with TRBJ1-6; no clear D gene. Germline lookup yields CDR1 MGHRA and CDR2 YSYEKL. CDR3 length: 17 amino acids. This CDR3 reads CASSQVSSGLSNSPIHF. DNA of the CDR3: TGCGCCAGCAGCCAAGTTAGTAGCGGGCTTTCCAATTCACCCATCCACTTT.

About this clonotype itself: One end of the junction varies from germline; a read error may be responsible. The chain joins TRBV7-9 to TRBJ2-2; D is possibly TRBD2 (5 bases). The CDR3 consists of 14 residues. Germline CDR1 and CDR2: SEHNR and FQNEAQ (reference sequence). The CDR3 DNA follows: TGTGCCAGCAGCTTGGGCGGAACCACCGGGAAGCTGTTTTTT. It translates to CASSLGGTTGKLFF.

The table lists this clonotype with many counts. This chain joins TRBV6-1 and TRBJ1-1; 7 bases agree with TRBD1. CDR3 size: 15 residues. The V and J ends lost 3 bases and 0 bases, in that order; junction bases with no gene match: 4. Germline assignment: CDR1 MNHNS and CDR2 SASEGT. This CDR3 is CASSESGQLNTEAFF. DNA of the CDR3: TGTGCCAGCAGTGAGTCGGGACAGCTGAACACTGAAGCTTTCTTT.

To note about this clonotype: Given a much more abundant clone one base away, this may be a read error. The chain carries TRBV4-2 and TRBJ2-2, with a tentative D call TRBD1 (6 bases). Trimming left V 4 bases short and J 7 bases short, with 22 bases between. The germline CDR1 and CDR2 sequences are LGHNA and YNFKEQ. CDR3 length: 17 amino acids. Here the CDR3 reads CASSPATNSQQGGELFF. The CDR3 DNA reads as TGTGCCAGCAGCCCAGCCACTAACTCCCAACAGGGCGGGGAGCTGTTTTTT.